This TCR beta chain emerged from a study of cytomegalovirus exposure and HLA in healthy donors. Overall study results and limits: Using a false discovery rate of 0.05, a later analysis showed that 16,951 TCR beta sequences were associated with HLA alleles. The presence/absence work took it that sequencing depth was about the same across donors. The majority of CMV-associated TCR beta chains were reported as apparently HLA-restricted in a later analysis.

60 Vbeta and 13 Jbeta primers were used in PCR. Authors' analysis steps: In a later analysis, some 11 million of about 80 million unique beta chains occurred in at least two donors. This table comes from immunoSEQ multiplex PCR, and its TCRdb copy is limited to in-frame clones, with some not included. That table gives V, J and clone size, and the DNA gave D and trimming. The sample includes 250,000 to 350,000 clones, 86% of them seen just once. Note on this clone: Its antigen is undetermined.

The CDR3 is made up of 14 amino acids. V lost 3 bases and J lost 4; bases outside the gene matches: 3. CDR1 is SGHVS, CDR2 FNYEAQ, per germline. This sequence was found in a man aged 35 to 55 in good health and CMV-seropositive. The chain has TRBV7-6 and TRBJ2-1; TRBD1 agrees at 7 bases. The material sequenced was PBMCs. The CDR3 spells CASSFVQGYNEQFF. In DNA, the CDR3 is TGTGCCAGCAGCTTTGTACAGGGGTACAATGAGCAGTTCTTC.